This T cell receptor (beta chain) is drawn from a study of blood T cell repertoires in COVID-19. For the study at large: Collection of acute and convalescent COVID-19 samples took place in the United States, Italy and Spain.

Repertoires were generated with immunoSEQ multiplex PCR, while TCRdb's copy carries only in-frame clones and drops some. This sample has approximately 300,000 clones; 90% occur once, and the top ten carry about 4%. Those enrolled, adults aged roughly 18 to 100 years, came from about 24 US areas. The sequence was collected from a woman under 40 who had been exposed to COVID-19. The source material was PBMCs or T cells enriched from blood (not recorded which).

The CDR3 bases are TGTGCCAGCAGCCCTCCCCTGGGTGCGGGGGGGCGTACCGGGGAGCTGTTTTTT. This sequence encodes CASSPPLGAGGRTGELFF. This sequence joins TRBV7-9 and TRBJ2-2; 9 bases align to TRBD2. The CDR3 has 18 amino acids. V trimming: 5 bases; J trimming: 5 bases; junction bases outside the gene matches: 15. CDR1 is SEHNR, CDR2 FQNEAQ, per germline (reference sequence). The whole variable domain, filled in from reference TRBV7-9 and TRBJ2-2, reads DTGVSQNPRHKITKRGQNVTFRCDPISEHNRLYWYRQTLGQGPEFLTYFQNEAQLEKSRLLSDRFSAERPKGSFSTLEIQRTEQGDSAMYLCASSPPLGAGGRTGELFFGEGSRLTVL.